This entry lists 13 T cell receptor beta chains sequenced from one sample in a study of CD8 T cells in ankylosing spondylitis (dated by TCRdb to the late 2010s). Their specific antigens are unknown. Library method: 5' RACE. The sample was run on an Illumina HiSeq 2500. TCRdb reworked the public reads: Q25 trimming with fastp, MiXCR clone assembly, productive beta chains retained. Each CDR3 protein appears once, grouped with its most common genes and DNA. Present in this sample are 800,000 to 900,000 distinct CDR3 sequences, roughly 10% of which were seen just once. Roughly 0.51% of the sample is taken by the ten largest. Overall study outcomes, separate from this receptor: Blood from ankylosing spondylitis patients appeared to be characterized by a TCR beta motif made up of several highly homologous amino acid variants.

Material: blood, either unsorted or a sorted T cell fraction (not recorded which). These TCRs come from a male donor with ankylosing spondylitis.

This clonotype was seen more than once but under ten times. This chain uses TRBV11-2 with TRBJ2-1; 16 bases agree with TRBD2. Germline lookup yields CDR1 SGHAT and CDR2 FQNNGV. The V gene end was trimmed by 3 bases and the J gene end by 6 bases; junction bases not matched to a gene: 8. There are 18 residues in the CDR3. The DNA of the CDR3 is TGTGCCAGCAGCTTGGGACTAGCGGGAGGGCCAAGCGGCAATGAGCAGTTCTTC. Translating it yields CASSLGLAGGPSGNEQFF.

This clonotype was found a few times. This chain links TRBV27 with TRBJ1-5; D is unclear. Germline CDR1 and CDR2: MNHEY and SMNVEV (reference sequence). Trimming cost V 5 bases and J 2 bases, with 16 bases left between them. The CDR3 length is 16 residues. CDR3 in DNA: TGTGCCAGCAGTACCCACGTGGGCCAGGGCAATCAGCCCCAGCATTTT. It yields the protein CASSTHVGQGNQPQHF.

This clonotype was seen once. This chain links TRBV4-3 with TRBJ2-7, with 7 bases matching TRBD1. The CDR3 loop spans 14 amino acids. Germline values: CDR1 LGHNA, CDR2 YSLEER. V gave up 2 bases and J gave up 3 bases; unmatched junction bases: 4. The CDR3 sequence is CASSQLYRGYEQYF. The CDR3 coding sequence is TGCGCCAGCAGCCAACTTTACAGGGGCTACGAGCAGTACTTC.

This clonotype appeared a few times. The J gene is TRBJ2-2, the V gene TRBV7-9; D not resolved. CDR1 and CDR2 from the germline V gene are SEHNR and FQNEAQ (reference sequence). The CDR3 is 13 amino acids. With 7 bases removed from V and 0 bases from J, the gap between germline ends came to 6 bases. CDR3 amino acids: CASTSSNTGELFF. For the CDR3, the DNA is TGTGCCAGCACTTCTTCGAACACCGGGGAGCTGTTTTTT.

The rearrangement links TRBV10-3 to TRBJ2-1, with 9 bases matching TRBD1. The V and J ends lost 7 bases and 1 base, in that order; junction bases with no gene match: 5. Germline CDR1 ENHRY, CDR2 SYGVKD. The CDR3 sequence is 15 residues long. The CDR3: CAITNGQGSYNEQFF. CDR3 coding DNA: TGTGCCATCACCAACGGACAGGGGTCCTACAATGAGCAGTTCTTC.

This clonotype was detected only a few times. The chain has TRBV20-1 and TRBJ1-1, with D possibly TRBD1 on 5 matching bases. CDR3 size: 12 residues. Trimming took 5 bases from V and 1 from J, leaving 8 bases between them. Per the germline V gene, CDR1 is DFQATT and CDR2 is SNEGSKA (reference sequence). DNA for the CDR3: TGCAGTGCTTGGCAGGGGAACACTGAAGCTTTCTTT. Translating it yields CSAWQGNTEAFF.

This clonotype was counted only a few times. This chain connects TRBV6-6 to TRBJ1-1; D gene ambiguous. This CDR3 is built from 12 residues. The germline gives CDR1 MNHNY, CDR2 SVGAGI (reference sequence). The V gene lost 8 bases and the J gene lost 0 bases, with 7 bases spanning the gap. The CDR3 DNA is TGTGCCAGCGACGGAATGAACACTGAAGCTTTCTTT. Translating it yields CASDGMNTEAFF.

This chain uses TRBV2 with TRBJ2-6, with D perhaps given as TRBD1 or TRBD2 (6 bases each). CDR1 is SNHLY and CDR2 is FYNNEI in the germline V gene. Trimming pared 6 bases from V and 4 bases from J, leaving 13 bases between. This CDR3 is 15 amino acids long. CDR3 loop: CASRGGTGGANVLTF. CDR3 DNA sequence: TGTGCCAGCAGGGGGGGCACCGGCGGGGCCAACGTCCTGACTTTC.

The rearrangement uses TRBV6-1 and TRBJ1-6; a weak D match, TRBD1 (5 bases). The CDR3 has 16 residues. Per the germline V gene, CDR1 is MNHNS and CDR2 is SASEGT. Trimming shortened V by 7 bases and J by 4 bases, and 17 bases separated the two germline ends. The CDR3 region has the DNA TGTGCCAGCATCTCGACAACACGGGGGTATAATTCACCCCTCCACTTT. Protein product: CASISTTRGYNSPLHF.

This clonotype was observed a handful of times. This rearrangement joins TRBV5-5 to TRBJ2-3, with unresolved D. Germline CDR1 is SGHKS and CDR2 is YYEKEE (reference sequence). Trimming removed 1 base from V and 2 bases from J, with 8 bases in between. The CDR3 is made up of 14 amino acids. In nucleotides, the CDR3 is TGTGCCAGCAGCTTGCAGGTCCACACAGATACGCAGTATTTT. It codes for CASSLQVHTDTQYF. The full variable domain, rest sourced from reference TRBV5-5 and TRBJ2-3, is DAGVTQSPTHLIKTRGQQVTLRCSPISGHKSVSWYQQVLGQGPQFIFQYYEKEERGRGNFPDRFSARQFPNYSSELNVNALLLGDSALYLCASSLQVHTDTQYFGPGTRLTVL.

This clonotype was detected a few times. V is TRBV18 and J is TRBJ2-7; a possible D gene is TRBD1 (6 bases). The CDR3 is made up of 16 amino acids. Germline-derived CDR1 and CDR2 are KGHSH and LQKENI. V lost 0 bases and J lost 4, with 16 bases in between. CDR3 in amino acids: CASSPPGAGGWYEQYF. Written as DNA, the CDR3 is TGTGCCAGCTCACCACCGGGGGCAGGAGGTTGGTACGAGCAGTACTTC.

The genes are TRBV7-2 and TRBJ2-3, with 8 bases that match TRBD1. There are 15 residues in the CDR3. Germline CDR1 SGHTA, CDR2 FQGNSA. With 3 bases clipped from V and 5 bases from J, the junction kept 7 bases outside the gene matches. The CDR3 nucleotides read TGTGCCAGCAGCTTTTGGACAGGGTCAAAAGATACGCAGTATTTT. The encoded protein is CASSFWTGSKDTQYF.

This clonotype occurred a few times. The V and J genes are TRBV20-1 and TRBJ2-7, with unresolved D. The germline V gene encodes CDR1 DFQATT and CDR2 SNEGSKA (reference sequence). V lost 3 bases to trimming and J lost 6 bases, with 12 bases between them. The CDR3 runs to 12 residues. As DNA, the CDR3 is TGCAGTGCTAGGCCGTCAATTACCGAGCAGTACTTC. Protein: CSARPSITEQYF.